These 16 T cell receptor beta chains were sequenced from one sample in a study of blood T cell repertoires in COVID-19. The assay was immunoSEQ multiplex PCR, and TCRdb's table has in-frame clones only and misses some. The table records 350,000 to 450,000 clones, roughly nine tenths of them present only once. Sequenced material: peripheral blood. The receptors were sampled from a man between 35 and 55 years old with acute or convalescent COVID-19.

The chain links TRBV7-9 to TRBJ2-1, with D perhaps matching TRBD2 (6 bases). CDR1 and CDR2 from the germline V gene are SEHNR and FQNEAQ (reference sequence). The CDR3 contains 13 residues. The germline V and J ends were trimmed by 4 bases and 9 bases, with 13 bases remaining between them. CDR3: CASSYRLDSEQFF. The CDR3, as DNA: TGTGCCAGCAGCTACAGACTAGACAGTGAGCAGTTCTTC. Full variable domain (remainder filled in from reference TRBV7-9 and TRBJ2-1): DTGVSQNPRHKITKRGQNVTFRCDPISEHNRLYWYRQTLGQGPEFLTYFQNEAQLEKSRLLSDRFSAERPKGSFSTLEIQRTEQGDSAMYLCASSYRLDSEQFFGPGTRLTVL.

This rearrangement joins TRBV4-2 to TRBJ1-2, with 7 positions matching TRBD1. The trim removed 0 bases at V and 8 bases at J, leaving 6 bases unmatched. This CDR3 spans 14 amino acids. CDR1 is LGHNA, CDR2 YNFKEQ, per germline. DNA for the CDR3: TGTGCCAGCAGCCAAGAGAGTGACAGGGCCGGCTACACCTTC. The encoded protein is CASSQESDRAGYTF.

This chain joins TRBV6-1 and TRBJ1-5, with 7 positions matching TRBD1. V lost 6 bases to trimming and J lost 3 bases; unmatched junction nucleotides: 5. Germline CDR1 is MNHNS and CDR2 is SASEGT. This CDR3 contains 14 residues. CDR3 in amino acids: CASSRGQVNQPQHF. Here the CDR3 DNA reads TGTGCCAGCAGCCGAGGACAGGTCAATCAGCCCCAGCATTTT.

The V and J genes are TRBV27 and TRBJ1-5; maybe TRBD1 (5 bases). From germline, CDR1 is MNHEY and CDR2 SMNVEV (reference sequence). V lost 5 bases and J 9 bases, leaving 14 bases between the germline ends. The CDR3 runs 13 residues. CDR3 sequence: CASSPLRDAPQHF. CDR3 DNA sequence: TGTGCCAGCAGTCCGCTCAGGGATGCGCCCCAGCATTTT.

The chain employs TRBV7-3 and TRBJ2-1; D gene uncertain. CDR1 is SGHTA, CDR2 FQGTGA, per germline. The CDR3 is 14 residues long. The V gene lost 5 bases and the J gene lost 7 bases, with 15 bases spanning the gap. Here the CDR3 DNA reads TGTGCCAGCAGCCCGACCGGAGTGGTAAATGAGCAGTTCTTC. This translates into CASSPTGVVNEQFF.

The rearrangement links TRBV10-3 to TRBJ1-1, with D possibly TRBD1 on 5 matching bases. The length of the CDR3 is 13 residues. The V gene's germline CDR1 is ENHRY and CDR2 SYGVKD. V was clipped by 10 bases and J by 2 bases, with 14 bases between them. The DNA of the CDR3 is TGTGCCACCAGACAGAGCCTAAACACTGAAGCTTTCTTT. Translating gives CATRQSLNTEAFF.

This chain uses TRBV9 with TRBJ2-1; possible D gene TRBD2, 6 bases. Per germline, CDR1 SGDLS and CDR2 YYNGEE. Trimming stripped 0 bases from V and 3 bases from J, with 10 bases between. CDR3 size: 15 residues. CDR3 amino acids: CASSVGGGNYNEQFF. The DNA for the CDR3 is TGTGCCAGCAGCGTAGGTGGGGGGAACTACAATGAGCAGTTCTTC.

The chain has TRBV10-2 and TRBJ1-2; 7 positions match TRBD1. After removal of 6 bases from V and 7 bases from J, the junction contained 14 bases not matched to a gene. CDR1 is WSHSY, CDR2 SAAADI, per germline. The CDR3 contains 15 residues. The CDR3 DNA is TGCGCCAGCAGACCGTCGGGAGGGGGCGCCTCTGGCTACACCTTC. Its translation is CASRPSGGGASGYTF.

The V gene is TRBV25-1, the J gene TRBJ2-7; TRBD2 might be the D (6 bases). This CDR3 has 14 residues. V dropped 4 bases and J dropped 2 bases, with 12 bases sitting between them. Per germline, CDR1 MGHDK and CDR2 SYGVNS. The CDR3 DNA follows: TGTGCCAGCAGTGCAAGCGGGCACGCCTACGAGCAGTACTTC. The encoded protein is CASSASGHAYEQYF.

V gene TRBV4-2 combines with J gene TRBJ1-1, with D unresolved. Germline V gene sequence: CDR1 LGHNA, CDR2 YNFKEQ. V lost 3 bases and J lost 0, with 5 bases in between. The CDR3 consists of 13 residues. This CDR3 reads CASSHDLNTEAFF. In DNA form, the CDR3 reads TGTGCCAGCAGCCACGACTTGAACACTGAAGCTTTCTTT.

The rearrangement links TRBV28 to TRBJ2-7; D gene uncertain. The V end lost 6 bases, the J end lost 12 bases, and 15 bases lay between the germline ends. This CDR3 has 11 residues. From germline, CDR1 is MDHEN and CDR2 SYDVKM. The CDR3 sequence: CASSPREVLYF. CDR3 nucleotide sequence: TGTGCCAGCAGCCCTAGAGAGGTCCTGTACTTC. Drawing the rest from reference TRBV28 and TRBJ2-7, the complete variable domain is DVKVTQSSRYLVKRTGEKVFLECVQDMDHENMFWYRQDPGLGLRLIYFSYDVKMKEKGDIPEGYSVSREKKERFSLILESASTNQTSMYLCASSPREVLYFGPGTRLTVT.

CDR3 region: CASSLEDTEAFF. The CDR3 nucleotides read TGTGCCAGCTCACTCGAGGACACTGAAGCTTTCTTT. The chain links TRBV18 to TRBJ1-1; unclear D gene. Looked up from germline, CDR1 is KGHSH and CDR2 is LQKENI. V was pared by 4 bases and J by 3 bases, with 6 bases between. This CDR3 is 12 amino acids long.

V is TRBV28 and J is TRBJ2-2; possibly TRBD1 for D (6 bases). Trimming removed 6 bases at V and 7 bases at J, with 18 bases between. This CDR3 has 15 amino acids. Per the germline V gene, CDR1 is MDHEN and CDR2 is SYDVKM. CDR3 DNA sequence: TGTGCCAGCAGCTACTCGACTACAGGGTTCGGGGAGCTGTTTTTT. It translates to CASSYSTTGFGELFF.

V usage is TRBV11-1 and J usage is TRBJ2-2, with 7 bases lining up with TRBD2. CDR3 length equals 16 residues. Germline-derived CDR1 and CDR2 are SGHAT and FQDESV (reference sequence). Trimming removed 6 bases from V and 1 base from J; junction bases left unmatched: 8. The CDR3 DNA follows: TGTGCCAGCAGGGGGGGACTACGAATGAACACCGGGGAGCTGTTTTTT. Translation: CASRGGLRMNTGELFF. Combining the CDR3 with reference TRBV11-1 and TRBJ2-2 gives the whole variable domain EAEVAQSPRYKITEKSQAVAFWCDPISGHATLYWYRQILGQGPELLVQFQDESVVDDSQLPKDRFSAERLKGVDSTLKIQPAELGDSAMYLCASRGGLRMNTGELFFGEGSRLTVL.

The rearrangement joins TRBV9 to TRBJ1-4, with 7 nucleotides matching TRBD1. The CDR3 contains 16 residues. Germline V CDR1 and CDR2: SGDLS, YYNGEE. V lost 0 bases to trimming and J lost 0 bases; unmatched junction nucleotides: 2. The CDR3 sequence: CASSVGGGSTNEKLFF. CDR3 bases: TGTGCCAGCAGCGTAGGAGGGGGCTCAACTAATGAAAAACTGTTTTTT.

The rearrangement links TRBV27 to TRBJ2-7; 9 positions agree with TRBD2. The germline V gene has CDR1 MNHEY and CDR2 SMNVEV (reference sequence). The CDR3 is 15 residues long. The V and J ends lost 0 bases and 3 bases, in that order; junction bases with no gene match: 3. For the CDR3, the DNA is TGTGCCAGCAGTTTATCGGGGACTAGCAGCTACGAGCAGTACTTC. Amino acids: CASSLSGTSSYEQYF.